This entry describes one T cell receptor beta chain. This record belongs to a study of blood T cell repertoires in COVID-19. Per the original data handling: Amplification of reference gene primers was used by the study to estimate nucleated cell counts. Clones were sequenced by immunoSEQ multiplex PCR, and TCRdb holds only the in-frame ones, with some missing. V and J calls and clone size are given by that table; D and trimming were obtained from the DNA. This table has a few hundred thousand clones, roughly nine tenths appearing once. CDR3 length: 14 amino acids. Trimming shortened V by 4 bases and J by 4 bases, and 14 bases separated the two germline ends. The V gene's germline CDR1 is SGHNT and CDR2 YYREEE (reference sequence).

The sample comprised peripheral blood. This sequence joins TRBV5-4 and TRBJ1-2, with D maybe TRBD1 (5 bases). The sequence was obtained from a man aged 70-80 years with acute or convalescent COVID-19. The CDR3 DNA sequence: TGTGCCAGCAGCCCTCCGGCAGGGTCCTATGGCTACACCTTC. This codes for CASSPPAGSYGYTF.